The T cell receptor (beta chain) under discussion was sequenced for a study of human T cells and chemical hapten exposure. About the research overall: Once 0.01% DPC had been applied to the upper back by patch test, readings were taken at 6 days. Small pooled library volume differences chiefly drove per-sample TCR yield variation.

Study-wide results and limits: Expanded TCRs created a significantly greater count of big CDR3 similarity clusters than controls did.

Unique molecular identifiers were attached to individual cDNA molecules within the library. TCRdb reanalysed the RACE reads using MiXCR and keeps one entry per CDR3 protein. Of about 55,000 distinct CDR3 sequences in the sample, 9.5% to 10% were seen once. Germline V lookup: CDR1 GTSNPN, CDR2 SVGIG (reference sequence). The CDR3 sequence is 15 residues long. V was trimmed by 3 bases and J by 1 base, leaving 10 bases between them. In this sample, this clonotype turned up many times. Its antigen remains unknown. Sample time point: pre-sensitization, week 0. Stated treatment: therapeutic diphenylcyclopropenone sensitization with weekly scalp DPC. Total RNA was extracted from unfractionated whole blood.

The clonotype was recovered from a woman in her twenties or thirties with alopecia areata. Some clones in this sample may be carry-over from other donors' samples. J is TRBJ1-6 and V is TRBV30; TRBD1 is a possible D gene (6 bases). The sample was whole blood, taken in connection with sensitization to the hapten diphenylcyclopropenone (DPC). CDR3 region: CAWRAGVSYNSPLHF. The CDR3 DNA is TGTGCCTGGAGGGCAGGGGTATCCTATAATTCACCCCTCCACTTT.